These 27 T cell receptor beta chains share one sample of origin, sequenced in a study of blood T cell repertoires in COVID-19. TCRdb keeps only in-frame clones here, not all; method: immunoSEQ multiplex PCR. The data show 150,000 to 200,000 clones, about 93% seen once. The material sequenced was peripheral blood. All receptors come from a woman aged 45-59 years with acute or convalescent COVID-19.

This chain uses TRBV30 with TRBJ1-2, with 11 bases matching TRBD1. Germline CDR1 GTSNPN, CDR2 SVGIG (reference sequence). The CDR3 has 16 amino acids. The J segment lost 2 bases and the V segment lost 6 bases, leaving 11 bases of the junction unmatched. CDR3 amino acids: CACTLRGQGANYGYTF. The CDR3 DNA is TGTGCCTGCACCCTTCGCGGACAGGGGGCCAACTATGGCTACACCTTC.

This chain uses TRBV14 with TRBJ1-1; D not resolved. The germline CDR1 and CDR2 sequences are SGHDN and FVKESK. This CDR3 spans 14 amino acids. The ends were cut back, 4 bases at V and 0 bases at J, with 9 bases in the middle. This CDR3 reads CASSPTALNTEAFF. The CDR3 DNA reads TGTGCCAGCAGCCCAACTGCTTTGAACACTGAAGCTTTCTTT.

The CDR3 DNA sequence: TGTGCCAGCAGCTTAATAGGACGAAAGGGGGACACTGAAGCTTTCTTT. Its protein product is CASSLIGRKGDTEAFF. The chain has TRBV7-9 and TRBJ1-1; D might be TRBD1 (6 bases). The length of the CDR3 is 16 residues. Germline CDR1 and CDR2: SEHNR and FQNEAQ (reference sequence). Trimming left V 2 bases short and J 3 bases short, with 16 bases between.

V and J are TRBV30 and TRBJ2-2; 9 bases agree with TRBD1. The CDR3 consists of 16 residues. The V gene's germline CDR1 is GTSNPN and CDR2 SVGIG (reference sequence). V gave up 4 bases and J gave up 3 bases; unmatched junction bases: 9. CDR3 sequence (DNA): TGTGCCTGGACCCTTCCGGGACAGGGATACACCGGGGAGCTGTTTTTT. Protein: CAWTLPGQGYTGELFF.

J is TRBJ2-2 and V is TRBV9, with D unresolved. The CDR3 totals 16 residues. The V and J ends lost 0 bases and 7 bases respectively, with 16 bases between them. Germline-derived CDR1 and CDR2 are SGDLS and YYNGEE. Here the CDR3 reads CASSVGFAVSGGELFF. The DNA for the CDR3 is TGTGCCAGCAGCGTAGGATTCGCGGTTTCGGGCGGGGAGCTGTTTTTT.

The V and J genes are TRBV13 and TRBJ1-1; TRBD1 is a possible D gene (5 bases). CDR3 size: 12 residues. Germline CDR1 PRHDT, CDR2 FYEKMQ (reference sequence). Trimming pared 1 base from V and 8 bases from J, leaving 8 bases between. CDR3 sequence reads: CASSLEGLEAFF. The CDR3 DNA is TGTGCCAGCAGCTTAGAGGGGTTAGAAGCTTTCTTT.

J is TRBJ2-1 and V is TRBV7-2; D is ambiguous. From germline, CDR1 is SGHTA and CDR2 FQGNSA. The CDR3 length is 15 residues. Trimming removed 1 base from V and 0 bases from J, with 7 bases in between. CDR3 in DNA: TGTGCCAGCAGCTTAGGGGCATTCTCCTACAATGAGCAGTTCTTC. Its protein product is CASSLGAFSYNEQFF.

The J gene is TRBJ2-1, the V gene TRBV9; D is possibly TRBD2 (5 bases). Trimming took off 4 bases at V and 4 bases at J, with 18 bases between the two ends. This CDR3 has 16 residues. CDR1 is SGDLS, CDR2 YYNGEE, per germline. The CDR3 nucleotides are TGTGCCAGCAGCCTAGACTCCGGGGTCGTTTACAATGAGCAGTTCTTC. Residues: CASSLDSGVVYNEQFF.

The V call is TRBV28, the J call TRBJ1-2; D is ambiguous. Germline CDR1 MDHEN, CDR2 SYDVKM. V was cut by 2 bases and J by 6 bases, with 7 bases left in between. The CDR3 covers 12 residues. The CDR3: CASSLRGHGYTF. The CDR3 DNA is TGTGCCAGCAGTTTACGAGGGCATGGCTACACCTTC.

The chain employs TRBV19 and TRBJ1-1; D may be TRBD1 (5 bases). V was cut by 4 bases and J by 4 bases, with 19 bases left in between. Germline CDR1 LNHDA, CDR2 SQIVND (reference sequence). This CDR3 spans 16 amino acids. The CDR3, as DNA: TGTGCCAGTAGTAGTCTACTGGGGGGAAGAAGCACTGAAGCTTTCTTT. This encodes CASSSLLGGRSTEAFF.

The chain combines TRBV13 with TRBJ2-7; 12 bases align to TRBD2. The V and J ends lost 2 bases and 3 bases, in that order; junction bases with no gene match: 2. This CDR3 comprises 15 residues. The V gene's germline CDR1 is PRHDT and CDR2 FYEKMQ (reference sequence). CDR3 residues: CASSLRLAGDYEQYF. DNA of the CDR3: TGTGCCAGCAGCTTACGACTAGCGGGGGACTACGAGCAGTACTTC.

The chain carries TRBV9 and TRBJ1-2; 11 bases are a match to TRBD1. The V and J ends lost 4 bases and 3 bases, in that order; junction bases with no gene match: 2. Germline lookup yields CDR1 SGDLS and CDR2 YYNGEE. The CDR3 is made up of 14 amino acids. CDR3 DNA sequence: TGTGCCAGCAGCATGGGACAGGGGGACTATGGCTACACCTTC. Encoded protein: CASSMGQGDYGYTF.

The V call is TRBV9, the J call TRBJ1-4; 9 bases are a match to TRBD1. The V gene's germline CDR1 is SGDLS and CDR2 YYNGEE. The CDR3 runs to 16 residues. Unmatched junction bases numbered 12, after V lost 4 bases and J lost 8 bases. The chain's CDR3 is CASSSNPQGAREKLFF. The CDR3 nucleotides read TGTGCCAGCAGCTCAAACCCACAGGGGGCACGAGAAAAACTGTTTTTT.

This clone was counted between two and nine times. This chain connects TRBV10-2 to TRBJ1-3; 7 nucleotides line up with TRBD1. CDR3 length equals 13 residues. V shed 9 bases and J 2 bases; nucleotides not matched to a gene: 4. Germline V gene data show CDR1 as WSHSY and CDR2 as SAAADI. In DNA form, the CDR3 reads TGCGCCAGTTCGACAGGGACTGGAAACACCATATATTTT. This encodes CASSTGTGNTIYF.

The genes are TRBV4-1 and TRBJ2-7, with a weak D call TRBD1 (5 bases). CDR1 is MGHRA, CDR2 YSYEKL, per germline. Trimming cost V 4 bases and J 7 bases, with 20 bases left between them. This CDR3 is 15 amino acids long. CDR3 sequence reads: CASSPGQGYIGEQYF. The CDR3 region has the DNA TGCGCCAGCAGCCCGGGTCAGGGATACATTGGGGAGCAGTACTTC.

J is TRBJ1-1 and V is TRBV7-6; tentatively, D is TRBD1 (5 bases). Trimming cost V 5 bases and J 2 bases, with 15 bases left between them. Germline CDR1 and CDR2: SGHVS and FNYEAQ. CDR3 length: 15 amino acids. The CDR3: CASSRGGTGNTEAFF. DNA for the CDR3: TGTGCCAGCAGCCGTGGGGGGACGGGCAACACTGAAGCTTTCTTT.

This clone was seen only once. This rearrangement joins TRBV28 to TRBJ2-3; D gene uncertain. This CDR3 contains 11 residues. From germline, CDR1 is MDHEN and CDR2 SYDVKM. V was cut by 3 bases and J by 6 bases, with 4 bases left in between. CDR3 DNA: TGTGCCAGCAGTTTCCTGGATACGCAGTATTTT. Its translation is CASSFLDTQYF.

This sequence joins TRBV19 and TRBJ2-1; 14 positions agree with TRBD2. Trimming cost V 6 bases and J 7 bases; bases outside gene matches: 8. The CDR3 has 16 amino acids. In germline, CDR1 is LNHDA, CDR2 SQIVND (reference sequence). The CDR3 coding sequence is TGTGCCAGTAGCCAGCCGACTAGCGGGAGGGTTAATGAGCAGTTCTTC. This sequence encodes CASSQPTSGRVNEQFF.

The V gene is TRBV2, the J gene TRBJ2-7; maybe TRBD1 (5 bases). The V gene's germline CDR1 is SNHLY and CDR2 FYNNEI. The CDR3 has 14 amino acids. Trimming removed 8 bases at V and 2 bases at J, with 16 bases between. CDR3 sequence reads: CASDDSTDTYEQYF. The CDR3 DNA sequence: TGTGCCAGCGACGACAGCACCGATACCTACGAGCAGTACTTC.

J is TRBJ1-2 and V is TRBV6-5; 9 bases line up with TRBD1. The CDR3 is 14 amino acids. The J segment lost 5 bases and the V segment lost 6 bases, leaving 7 bases of the junction unmatched. CDR1 is MNHEY and CDR2 is SVGAGI in the germline V gene. This chain's CDR3 is CASRPGQGKYGYTF. The CDR3, as DNA: TGTGCCAGCAGACCAGGACAGGGGAAGTATGGCTACACCTTC.

V gene TRBV30 combines with J gene TRBJ1-2, with D unclear. The CDR3 spans 15 residues. Germline-derived CDR1 and CDR2 are GTSNPN and SVGIG (reference sequence). V lost 0 bases and J lost 5, with 16 bases in between. CDR3 sequence reads: CAWSVLGSVEYGYTF. CDR3 in DNA: TGTGCCTGGAGTGTACTCGGGAGCGTCGAATATGGCTACACCTTC.

In this sample, this clone turned up once. The gene calls are TRBV6-5 and TRBJ1-2; 8 positions match TRBD1. J gave up 4 bases and V 6 bases, and 7 bases lay outside the gene matches. Germline CDR1 reads MNHEY; CDR2 reads SVGAGI. The CDR3 runs 14 residues. Here the CDR3 DNA reads TGTGCCAGCAGCCTAACAGGGGGTATCTATGGCTACACCTTC. Its translation is CASSLTGGIYGYTF.

The chain couples TRBV20-1 to TRBJ2-7, with D possibly TRBD1 on 6 matching bases. The germline CDR1 and CDR2 sequences are DFQATT and SNEGSKA (reference sequence). Deletions cut 3 bases from V and 4 bases from J, with 19 bases between. This CDR3 contains 15 residues. The CDR3 DNA sequence: TGCAGTGCTAGTCCTCAGGGGCTAATAAGTTACGAGCAGTACTTC. Encoded protein: CSASPQGLISYEQYF.

The rearrangement joins TRBV4-1 to TRBJ1-2; 12 positions agree with TRBD1. V trimming: 3 bases; J trimming: 8 bases; junction bases outside the gene matches: 13. The CDR3 covers 17 residues. Germline CDR1 and CDR2: MGHRA and YSYEKL. The CDR3 region has the DNA TGCGCCAGCAGCCATAAGGCGGGGGGACAGGGGGCTGTAGGCTACACCTTC. Encoded protein: CASSHKAGGQGAVGYTF.

This clone occurred once. The CDR3 protein is CAISERSGLAGRTGELFF. The CDR3, as DNA: TGTGCCATCAGTGAAAGGTCGGGACTAGCGGGGAGGACCGGGGAGCTGTTTTTT. The chain employs TRBV10-3 and TRBJ2-2, with 13 bases fitting TRBD2. This CDR3 is built from 18 residues. Unmatched junction bases numbered 9, after V lost 3 bases and J lost 5 bases. Per the germline V gene, CDR1 is ENHRY and CDR2 is SYGVKD.

V usage is TRBV6-4 and J usage is TRBJ2-2; TRBD2 matches at 9 bases. The germline CDR1 and CDR2 sequences are MRHNA and SNTAGT. After removal of 4 bases from V and 6 bases from J, the junction contained 6 bases not matched to a gene. The CDR3 covers 15 residues. The CDR3 spells CASSVDSGRSGELFF. In nucleotides, the CDR3 is TGTGCCAGCAGTGTTGACAGCGGGAGGTCCGGGGAGCTGTTTTTT.

The chain combines TRBV21-1 with TRBJ2-2; TRBD2, the table's D call, was not compared with the DNA. TRBV21-1 is deemed a pseudogene. The CDR3 sequence is 16 residues long. The CDR3 sequence is CASTGGGDLNTGELFF. CDR3 bases: TGTGCCAGCACCGGAGGAGGGGACCTAAACACCGGGGAGCTGTTTTTT.